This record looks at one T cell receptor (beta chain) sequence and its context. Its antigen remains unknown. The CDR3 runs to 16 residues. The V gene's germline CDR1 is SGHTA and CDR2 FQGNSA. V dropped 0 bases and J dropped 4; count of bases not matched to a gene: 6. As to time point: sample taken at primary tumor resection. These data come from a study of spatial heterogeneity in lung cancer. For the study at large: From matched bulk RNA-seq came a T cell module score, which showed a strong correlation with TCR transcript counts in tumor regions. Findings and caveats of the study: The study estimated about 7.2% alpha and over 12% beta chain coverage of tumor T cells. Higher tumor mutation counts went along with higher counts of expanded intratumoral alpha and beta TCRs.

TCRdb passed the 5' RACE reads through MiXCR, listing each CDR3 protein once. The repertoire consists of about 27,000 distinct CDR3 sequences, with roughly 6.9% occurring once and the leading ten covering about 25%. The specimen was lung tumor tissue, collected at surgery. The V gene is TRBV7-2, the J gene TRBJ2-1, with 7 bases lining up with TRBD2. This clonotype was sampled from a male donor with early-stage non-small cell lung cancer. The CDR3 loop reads CASSLAGRGAYNEQFF. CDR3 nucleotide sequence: TGTGCCAGCAGCTTAGCGGGGAGGGGCGCGTACAATGAGCAGTTCTTC.